This T cell receptor beta chain appears in the sequencing data of a study of blood T cell repertoires in COVID-19. About the study: Sites in the United States, Italy and Spain provided acute and convalescent COVID-19 samples. PBMCs, B-cell-depleted T cells, or T cells were the source of the cDNA or gDNA that made up the material.

Per the original data handling: Amplification with reference gene primers provided the estimates of nucleated cell counts. Clones were read by immunoSEQ multiplex PCR, and TCRdb kept only the in-frame ones, dropping some. V and J calls and clone size follow that table, whereas D and trimming were derived from the DNA. The table lists 150,000 to 200,000 clones, less than 90% of them singletons. Trimming took 7 bases from V and 4 from J, leaving 8 bases between them. The length of the CDR3 is 11 residues. Germline assignment: CDR1 MNHEY and CDR2 SVGAGI. The rearrangement uses TRBV6-5 and TRBJ2-7; D is undetermined. The receptor's source is a man in his sixties or seventies with active or convalescent COVID-19. Material: peripheral blood. The CDR3 DNA sequence: TGTGCCAGCACAGGAACTTACGAGCAGTACTTC. This sequence encodes CASTGTYEQYF.